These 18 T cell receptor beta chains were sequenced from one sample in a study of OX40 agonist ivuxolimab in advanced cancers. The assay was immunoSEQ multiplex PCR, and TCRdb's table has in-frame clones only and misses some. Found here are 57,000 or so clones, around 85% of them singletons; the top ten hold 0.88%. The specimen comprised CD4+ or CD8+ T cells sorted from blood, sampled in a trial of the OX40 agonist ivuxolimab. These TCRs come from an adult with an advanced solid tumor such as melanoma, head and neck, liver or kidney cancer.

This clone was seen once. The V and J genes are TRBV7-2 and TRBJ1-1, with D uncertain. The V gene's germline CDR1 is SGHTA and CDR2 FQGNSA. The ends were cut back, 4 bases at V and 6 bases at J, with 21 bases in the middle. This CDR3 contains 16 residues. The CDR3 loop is CASSSKGPQNSPEAFF. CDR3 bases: TGTGCCAGCAGCTCCAAGGGCCCTCAGAACTCCCCTGAAGCTTTCTTT.

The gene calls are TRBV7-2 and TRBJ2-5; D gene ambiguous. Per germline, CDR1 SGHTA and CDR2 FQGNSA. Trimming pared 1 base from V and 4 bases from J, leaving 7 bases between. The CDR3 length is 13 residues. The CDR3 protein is CASSLGRAETQYF. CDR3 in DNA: TGTGCCAGCAGCTTAGGCCGGGCAGAGACCCAGTACTTC.

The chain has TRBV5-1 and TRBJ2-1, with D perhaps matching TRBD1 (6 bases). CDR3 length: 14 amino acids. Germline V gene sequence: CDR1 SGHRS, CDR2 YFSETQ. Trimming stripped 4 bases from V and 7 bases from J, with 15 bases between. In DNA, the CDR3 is TGCGCCAGCAGCCCGCGGACCACAGGGAATGAGCAGTTCTTC. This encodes CASSPRTTGNEQFF.

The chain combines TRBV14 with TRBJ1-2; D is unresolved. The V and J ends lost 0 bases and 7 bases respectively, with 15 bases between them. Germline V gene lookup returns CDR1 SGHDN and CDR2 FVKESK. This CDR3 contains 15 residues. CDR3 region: CASSQDPGLGRGYTF. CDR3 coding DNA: TGTGCCAGCAGCCAAGATCCAGGTCTCGGTCGTGGCTACACCTTC.

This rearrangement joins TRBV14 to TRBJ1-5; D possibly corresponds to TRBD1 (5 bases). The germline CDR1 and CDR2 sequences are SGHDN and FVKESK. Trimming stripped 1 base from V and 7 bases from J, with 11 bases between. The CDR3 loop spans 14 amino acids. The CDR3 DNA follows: TGTGCCAGCAGCCAAGGAGGGGAGAGACAGCCCCAGCATTTT. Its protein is CASSQGGERQPQHF. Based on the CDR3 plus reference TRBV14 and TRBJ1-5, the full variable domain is EAGVTQFPSHSVIEKGQTVTLRCDPISGHDNLYWYRRVMGKEIKFLLHFVKESKQDESGMPNNRFLAERTGGTYSTLKVQPAELEDSGVYFCASSQGGERQPQHFGDGTRLSIL.

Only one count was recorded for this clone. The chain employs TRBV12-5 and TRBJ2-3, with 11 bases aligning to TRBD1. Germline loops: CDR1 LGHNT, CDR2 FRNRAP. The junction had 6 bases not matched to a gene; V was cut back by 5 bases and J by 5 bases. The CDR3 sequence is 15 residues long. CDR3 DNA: TGTGCTAGTGGTCAAGGACAGGGGGCGCGAGATACGCAGTATTTT. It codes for CASGQGQGARDTQYF.

The CDR3 region has the DNA TGCGCCAGCAGCTTGTTTCTAGCGGGGGGCCGCGTCAATGAGCAGTTCTTC. Translation: CASSLFLAGGRVNEQFF. V is TRBV5-1 and J is TRBJ2-1; 11 positions match TRBD2. The V gene end was trimmed by 1 base and the J gene end by 6 bases; junction bases not matched to a gene: 9. The germline V gene encodes CDR1 SGHRS and CDR2 YFSETQ. This CDR3 region has 17 residues.

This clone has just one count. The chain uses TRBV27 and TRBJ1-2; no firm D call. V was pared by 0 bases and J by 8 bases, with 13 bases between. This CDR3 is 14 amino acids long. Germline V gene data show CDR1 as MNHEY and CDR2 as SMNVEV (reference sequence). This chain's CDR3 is CASSLSGRNRGYTF. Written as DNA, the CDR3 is TGTGCCAGCAGTTTATCGGGCAGGAACCGCGGCTACACCTTC.

The chain's CDR3 is CASSFTFRTGVPLGNIQYF. The CDR3 DNA reads as TGTGCCAGCAGCTTCACATTCAGGACAGGGGTGCCCTTGGGGAACATTCAGTACTTC. This chain connects TRBV13 to TRBJ2-4; 9 bases match TRBD1. Germline CDR1 PRHDT, CDR2 FYEKMQ (reference sequence). With 3 bases clipped from V and 7 bases from J, the junction kept 19 bases outside the gene matches. CDR3 length: 19 residues.

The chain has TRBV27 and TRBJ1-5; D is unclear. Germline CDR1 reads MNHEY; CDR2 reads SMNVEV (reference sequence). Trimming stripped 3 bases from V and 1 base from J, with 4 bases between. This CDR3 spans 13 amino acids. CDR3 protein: CASSLGSNQPQHF. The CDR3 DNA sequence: TGTGCCAGCAGTTTGGGCAGCAATCAGCCCCAGCATTTT.

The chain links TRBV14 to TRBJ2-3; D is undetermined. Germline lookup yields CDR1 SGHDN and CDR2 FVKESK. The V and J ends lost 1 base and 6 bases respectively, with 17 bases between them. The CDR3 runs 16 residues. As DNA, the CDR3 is TGTGCCAGCAGCCAAGGATATTCGACTGCGTCGGATACGCAGTATTTT. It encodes CASSQGYSTASDTQYF.

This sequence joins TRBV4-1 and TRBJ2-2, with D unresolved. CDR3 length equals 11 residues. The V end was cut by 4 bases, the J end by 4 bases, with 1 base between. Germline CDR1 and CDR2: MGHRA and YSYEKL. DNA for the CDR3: TGCGCCAGCAGCCGCACCGGGGAGCTGTTTTTT. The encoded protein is CASSRTGELFF.

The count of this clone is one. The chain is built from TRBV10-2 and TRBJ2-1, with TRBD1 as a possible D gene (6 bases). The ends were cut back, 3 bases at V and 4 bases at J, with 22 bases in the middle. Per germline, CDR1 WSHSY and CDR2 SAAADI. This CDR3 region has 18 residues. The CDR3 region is CASSDSLGAREAYNEQFF. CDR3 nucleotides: TGCGCCAGCAGTGATTCCCTGGGGGCTCGAGAGGCTTACAATGAGCAGTTCTTC.

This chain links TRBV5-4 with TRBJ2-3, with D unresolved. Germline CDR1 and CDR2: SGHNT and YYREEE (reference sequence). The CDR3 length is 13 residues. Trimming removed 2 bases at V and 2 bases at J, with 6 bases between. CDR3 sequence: CASSFGDTDTQYF. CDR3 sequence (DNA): TGTGCCAGCAGCTTTGGGGACACAGATACGCAGTATTTT.

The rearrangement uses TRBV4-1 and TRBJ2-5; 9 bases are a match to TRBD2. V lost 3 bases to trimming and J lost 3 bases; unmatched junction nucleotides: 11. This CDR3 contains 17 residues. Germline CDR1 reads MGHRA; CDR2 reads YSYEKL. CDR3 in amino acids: CASSHAGKGLAEETQYF. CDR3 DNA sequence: TGCGCCAGCAGCCATGCGGGCAAGGGACTAGCAGAAGAGACCCAGTACTTC.

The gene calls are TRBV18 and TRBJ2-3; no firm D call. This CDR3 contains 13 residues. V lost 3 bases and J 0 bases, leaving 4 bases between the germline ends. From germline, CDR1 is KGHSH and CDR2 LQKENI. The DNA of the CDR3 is TGTGCCAGCTCACCTTCTAGCACAGATACGCAGTATTTT. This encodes CASSPSSTDTQYF.

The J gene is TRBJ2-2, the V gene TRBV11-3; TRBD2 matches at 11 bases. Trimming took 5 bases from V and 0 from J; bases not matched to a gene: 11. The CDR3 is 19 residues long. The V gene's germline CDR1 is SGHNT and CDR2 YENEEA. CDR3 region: CASSPTWLAGGTNTGELFF. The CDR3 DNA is TGTGCCAGCAGCCCCACATGGCTAGCGGGAGGTACGAACACCGGGGAGCTGTTTTTT. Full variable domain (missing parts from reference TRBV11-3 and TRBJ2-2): EAGVVQSPRYKIIEKKQPVAFWCNPISGHNTLYWYLQNLGQGPELLIRYENEEAVDDSQLPKDRFSAERLKGVDSTLKIQPAELGDSAVYLCASSPTWLAGGTNTGELFFGEGSRLTVL.

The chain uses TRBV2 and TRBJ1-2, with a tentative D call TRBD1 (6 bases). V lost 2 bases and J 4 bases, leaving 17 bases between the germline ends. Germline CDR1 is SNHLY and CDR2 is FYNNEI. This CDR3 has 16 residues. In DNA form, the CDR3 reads TGTGCCAGCAGTGAATTTATGCCGGACAGAACCTATGGCTACACCTTC. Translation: CASSEFMPDRTYGYTF.